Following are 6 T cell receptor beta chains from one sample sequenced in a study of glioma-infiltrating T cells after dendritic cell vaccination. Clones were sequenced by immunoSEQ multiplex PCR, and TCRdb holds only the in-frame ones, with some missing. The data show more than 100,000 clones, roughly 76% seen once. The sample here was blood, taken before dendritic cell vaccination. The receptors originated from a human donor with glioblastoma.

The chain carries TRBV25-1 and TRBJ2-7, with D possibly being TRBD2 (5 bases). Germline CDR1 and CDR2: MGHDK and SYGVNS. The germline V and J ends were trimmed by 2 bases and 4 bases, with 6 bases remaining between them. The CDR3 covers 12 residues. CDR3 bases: TGTGCCAGCAGTGAACCGGGGTACGAGCAGTACTTC. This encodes CASSEPGYEQYF.

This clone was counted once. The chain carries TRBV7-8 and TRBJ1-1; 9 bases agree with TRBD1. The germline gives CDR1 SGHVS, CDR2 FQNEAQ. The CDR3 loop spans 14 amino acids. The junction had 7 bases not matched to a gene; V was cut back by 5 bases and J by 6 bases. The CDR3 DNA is TGTGCCAGCAGCCGGGGACAGGGCCTCTCTGAAGCTTTCTTT. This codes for CASSRGQGLSEAFF.

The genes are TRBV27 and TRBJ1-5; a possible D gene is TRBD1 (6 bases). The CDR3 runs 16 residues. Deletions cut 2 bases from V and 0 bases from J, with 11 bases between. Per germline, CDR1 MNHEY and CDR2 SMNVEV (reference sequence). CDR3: CASSLEGGGSNQPQHF. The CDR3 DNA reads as TGTGCCAGCAGTTTAGAAGGGGGGGGTAGCAATCAGCCCCAGCATTTT.

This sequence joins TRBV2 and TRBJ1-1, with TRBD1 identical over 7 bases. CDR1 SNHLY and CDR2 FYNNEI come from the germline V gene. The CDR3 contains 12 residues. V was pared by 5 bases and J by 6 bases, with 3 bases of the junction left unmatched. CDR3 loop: CASSKTGSEAFF. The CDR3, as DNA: TGTGCCAGCAGTAAGACAGGGTCTGAAGCTTTCTTT.

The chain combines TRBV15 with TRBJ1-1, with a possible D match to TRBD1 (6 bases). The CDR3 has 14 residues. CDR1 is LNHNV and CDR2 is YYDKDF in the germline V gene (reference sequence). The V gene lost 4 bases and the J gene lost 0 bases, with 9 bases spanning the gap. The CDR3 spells CATSTGVMNTEAFF. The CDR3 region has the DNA TGTGCCACCAGCACAGGGGTAATGAACACTGAAGCTTTCTTT.

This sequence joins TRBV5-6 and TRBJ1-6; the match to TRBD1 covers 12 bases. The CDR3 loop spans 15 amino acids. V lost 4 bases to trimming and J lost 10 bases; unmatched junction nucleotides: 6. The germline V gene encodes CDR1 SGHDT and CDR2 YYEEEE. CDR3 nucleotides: TGTGCCAGCAGCCCCGGGACAGGGGGCCGATCACCCCTCCACTTT. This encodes CASSPGTGGRSPLHF.